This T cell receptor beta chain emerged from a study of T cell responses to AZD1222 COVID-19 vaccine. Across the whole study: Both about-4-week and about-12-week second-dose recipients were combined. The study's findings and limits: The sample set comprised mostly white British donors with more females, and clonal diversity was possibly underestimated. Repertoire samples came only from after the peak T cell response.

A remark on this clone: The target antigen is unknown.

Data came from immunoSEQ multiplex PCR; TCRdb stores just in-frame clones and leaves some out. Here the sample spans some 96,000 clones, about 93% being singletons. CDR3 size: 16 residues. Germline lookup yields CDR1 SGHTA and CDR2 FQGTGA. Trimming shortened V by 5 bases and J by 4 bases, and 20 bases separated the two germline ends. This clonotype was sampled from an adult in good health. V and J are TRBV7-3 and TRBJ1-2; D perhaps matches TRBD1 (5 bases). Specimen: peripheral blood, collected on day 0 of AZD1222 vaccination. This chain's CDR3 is CASSAEGGQGGYGYTF. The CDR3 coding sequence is TGTGCCAGCAGCGCTGAGGGAGGGCAGGGTGGCTATGGCTACACCTTC.